A selection of T cell receptor beta chains follows, all from one sample in a study of T cell responses to AZD1222 COVID-19 vaccine. Clones were read by immunoSEQ multiplex PCR, and TCRdb kept only the in-frame ones, dropping some. The sample records about 15,000 clones, about 88% being singletons. Sequences were derived from peripheral blood, sampled 28 days after the second AZD1222 dose. Receptor source: an adult who received the AZD1222 COVID-19 vaccine. Both conserved end residues are part of each CDR3. D genes are given only for firm matches. The size of a clone is reported for some rows only, either as once, few or many, or as a class for expanded clones.

CDR3 DNA	CDR3 protein	clone size	V gene	J gene	D gene
TGTGCCAGCAGTTACTCGACAATGAACACTGAAGCTTTCTTT	CASSYSTMNTEAFF	-	TRBV6-5	TRBJ1-1	-
TGTGCCAGCAGTTATTCCGGGAGGACAGATACGCAGTATTTT	CASSYSGRTDTQYF	-	TRBV6-5	TRBJ2-3	TRBD2
TGTGCCAGCAGCTTGGCCGGGGAAAGCAATCAGCCCCAGCATTTT	CASSLAGESNQPQHF	-	TRBV5-6	TRBJ1-5	-
TGTGCCAGCAGGCCCAGTCTACCGGTGGAGACCCAGTACTTC	CASRPSLPVETQYF	-	TRBV21-1	TRBJ2-5	-
TGTGCCAGCTCACCGGGACAGGGTAGCAACACCATATATTTT	CASSPGQGSNTIYF	-	TRBV18	TRBJ1-3	TRBD1
TGTGCCAGCTCACCAGGTCTACTAGCCGAGAGAAGGGACTATGGCTACACCTTC	CASSPGLLAERRDYGYTF	-	TRBV18	TRBJ1-2	-
TGTGCCAGCAGCGTAGAAGTCAAGGGGTTAAACAATGAGCAGTTCTTC	CASSVEVKGLNNEQFF	-	TRBV9	TRBJ2-1	-
TGTGCCAGCTCACCAGGACCTCACGGCTACACCTTC	CASSPGPHGYTF	-	TRBV18	TRBJ1-2	-
TGTGCCAGTAGTATAAGGGAGAAGAACTCCTACAATGAGCAGTTCTTC	CASSIREKNSYNEQFF	-	TRBV19	TRBJ2-1	-
TGTGCCAGTAGTATCTTGGGACAAGGTTCACCCCTCCACTTT	CASSILGQGSPLHF	once	TRBV19	TRBJ1-6	-
TGTGCCAGCAGCTTGGGGGCTCCTCACACAGATACGCAGTATTTT	CASSLGAPHTDTQYF	-	TRBV5-4	TRBJ2-3	-
TGCAGCGTTGCGGGGTACACCGGGGAGCTGTTTTTT	CSVAGYTGELFF	-	TRBV29-1	TRBJ2-2	-
TGTGCCAGCAGCACGGGACAGGGGGCGTTCACTGAAGCTTTCTTT	CASSTGQGAFTEAFF	-	TRBV5-4	TRBJ1-1	TRBD1
TGTGCCAGTAACCCCAGCGTGGGGGGAGCTGAAGCTTTCTTT	CASNPSVGGAEAFF	-	TRBV19	TRBJ1-1	-
TGCGCCAGCAGCTTACCAGCGGGAGGCCCCCCCTACGAGCAGTACTTC	CASSLPAGGPPYEQYF	once	TRBV5-1	TRBJ2-7	TRBD2
TGTGCCAGTAGTATCGTCTCAGATTCCGGGGAGCTGTTTTTT	CASSIVSDSGELFF	-	TRBV19	TRBJ2-2	-
TGCGCCAGCAGCTTCGAGACAGCTAATTCACCCCTCCACTTT	CASSFETANSPLHF	-	TRBV5-1	TRBJ1-6	-
TGCGCCAGCGTAGGGACAGGTGGGAGTATTGGCGAGCAGTACTTC	CASVGTGGSIGEQYF	once	TRBV5-1	TRBJ2-7	TRBD1
TGCGCCAGCGAGGAGGGGTGGGGCGGTTATGGCTACACCTTC	CASEEGWGGYGYTF	-	TRBV5-1	TRBJ1-2	-
TGTGCCAGTAGTATACCCAGGGCTGGGGCCAACGTCCTGACTTTC	CASSIPRAGANVLTF	-	TRBV19	TRBJ2-6	-
TGCGCCAGCAGCGGGGGACGGCGGGGGAATGAAAAACTGTTTTTT	CASSGGRRGNEKLFF	-	TRBV5-1	TRBJ1-4	-
TGTGCCACCAGCAGAAAAATGAACACTGAAGCTTTCTTT	CATSRKMNTEAFF	-	TRBV15	TRBJ1-1	-
TGCAGCGTTGGGGCAGACTATGGCTACACCTTC	CSVGADYGYTF	-	TRBV29-1	TRBJ1-2	-
TGTGCCATTGTAGGCGGACTTGTACGGAACACTGAAGCTTTCTTT	CAIVGGLVRNTEAFF	-	TRBV28	TRBJ1-1	-
TGTGCCAGCAGCCAAGTTGCGGGAGTGGGGAATGAGCAGTTCTTC	CASSQVAGVGNEQFF	-	TRBV3-1/TRBV3-2	TRBJ2-1	TRBD2
TGTGCCAGCAGCTTGGACAGGGCCACTGAAGCTTTCTTT	CASSLDRATEAFF	-	TRBV5-8	TRBJ1-1	-
TGTGCCAGCAGTGAAGAGGGTGAAAACAATGAGCAGTTCTTC	CASSEEGENNEQFF	-	TRBV6-4	TRBJ2-1	-
TGTGCCACCAGTGATACGACTCAGGCCAGCGGGAGGTACACCGGGGAGCTGTTTTTT	CATSDTTQASGRYTGELFF	-	TRBV24-1	TRBJ2-2	TRBD2
TGTGCCAGCAGTGCCCGGCGTGGGGCAGGATCACCCCTCCACTTT	CASSARRGAGSPLHF	-	TRBV28	TRBJ1-6	-
TGCGCCAGCAGCCAAGAAATTAGGGGAGGCTCCTACGAGCAGTACTTC	CASSQEIRGGSYEQYF	-	TRBV4-3	TRBJ2-7	-
TGTGCCAGCAGCGTAACGGACAGGGGTTCATACGAGCAGTACTTC	CASSVTDRGSYEQYF	-	TRBV3-1/TRBV3-2	TRBJ2-7	TRBD1
TGCAGCGTTGTTCCACAGTCTGGGGGGCCGACAGATACGCAGTATTTT	CSVVPQSGGPTDTQYF	-	TRBV29-1	TRBJ2-3	-
TGTGCCAGCAGCCCCCTGAACAGGGCTAATACGCAGTATTTT	CASSPLNRANTQYF	-	TRBV3-1/TRBV3-2	TRBJ2-3	-
TGTGCCAGCAGTTCGGGACTTATCTATGGCTACACCTTC	CASSSGLIYGYTF	-	TRBV28	TRBJ1-2	-
TGCGCCAGCAGCTTGTGGCAGGGGAACACCGGGGAGCTGTTTTTT	CASSLWQGNTGELFF	-	TRBV5-1	TRBJ2-2	-
TGCGCCAGCAGGAGGGATACCGGGGACGAGCAGTACTTC	CASRRDTGDEQYF	-	TRBV5-1	TRBJ2-7	-
TGTGCCAGCAGCCCAACCCGACATTTCAATCAGCCCCAGCATTTT	CASSPTRHFNQPQHF	-	TRBV3-1/TRBV3-2	TRBJ1-5	-
TGCGCCAGCAGCTTGGGTAGGACAGATTCACCCCTCCACTTT	CASSLGRTDSPLHF	-	TRBV5-1	TRBJ1-6	-
TGTGCCTGGAGCACGGGACAGGGGGCTTACTCTGGGGCCAACGTCCTGACTTTC	CAWSTGQGAYSGANVLTF	-	TRBV30	TRBJ2-6	TRBD1
TGTGCCAGCAGTTACTCGGGGTTGGCTAATTTGGTTCAGTACTTC	CASSYSGLANLVQYF	-	TRBV6-2/TRBV6-3	TRBJ2-4	-
TGTGCCAGCAGCCCTTCGGACAGAGGAAACACCATATATTTT	CASSPSDRGNTIYF	-	TRBV7-9	TRBJ1-3	-
TGTGCCAGCAGTTTAATTACCCCCGGGGAGCTGTTTTTT	CASSLITPGELFF	-	TRBV12-3/TRBV12-4	TRBJ2-2	-
TGCAGTGCTAGCCTGATCGAGCAGTACTTC	CSASLIEQYF	-	TRBV20-1	TRBJ2-7	-
TGTGCCAGCTCACCACAGGTACTAGCGGGAGCAGATACGCAGTATTTT	CASSPQVLAGADTQYF	-	TRBV18	TRBJ2-3	TRBD2
TGCGCCAGCAGCTTGGGACCCCAAGGTGGCTACACCTTC	CASSLGPQGGYTF	-	TRBV5-1	TRBJ1-2	-
TGTGCCAGCAGTCCTTCGGCTGGGGCCAACGTCCTGACTTTC	CASSPSAGANVLTF	-	TRBV7-9	TRBJ2-6	-
TGTGCCAGCAGTCCGTATAATTCACCCCTCCACTTT	CASSPYNSPLHF	-	TRBV27	TRBJ1-6	-